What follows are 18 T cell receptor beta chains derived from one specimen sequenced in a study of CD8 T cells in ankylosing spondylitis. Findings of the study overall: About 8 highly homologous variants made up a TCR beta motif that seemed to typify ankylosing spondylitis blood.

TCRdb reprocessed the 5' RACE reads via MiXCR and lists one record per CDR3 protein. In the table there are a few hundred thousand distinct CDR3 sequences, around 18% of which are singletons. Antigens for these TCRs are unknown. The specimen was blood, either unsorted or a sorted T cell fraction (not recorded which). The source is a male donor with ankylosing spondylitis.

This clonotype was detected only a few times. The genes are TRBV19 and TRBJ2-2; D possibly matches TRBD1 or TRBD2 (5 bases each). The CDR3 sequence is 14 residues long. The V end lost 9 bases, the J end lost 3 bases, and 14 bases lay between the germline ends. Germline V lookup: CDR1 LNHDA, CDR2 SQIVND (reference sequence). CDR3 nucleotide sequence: TGTGCCAGCCCGGGACCTGGGGACACCGGGGAGCTGTTTTTT. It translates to CASPGPGDTGELFF.

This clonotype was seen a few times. The CDR3 sequence is CASTLGLAAYNEQFF. DNA for the CDR3: TGCGCCAGCACGCTGGGACTAGCGGCCTACAATGAGCAGTTCTTC. J is TRBJ2-1 and V is TRBV10-2, with 11 nucleotides matching TRBD2. CDR3 size: 15 residues. Trimming at V came to 7 bases and at J to 2 bases, leaving 4 bases not matched to a gene. Germline CDR1 WSHSY, CDR2 SAAADI.

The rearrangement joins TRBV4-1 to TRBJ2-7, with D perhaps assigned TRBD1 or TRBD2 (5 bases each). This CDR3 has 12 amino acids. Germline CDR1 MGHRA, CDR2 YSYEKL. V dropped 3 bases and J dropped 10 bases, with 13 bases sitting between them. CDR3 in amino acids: CASSHLGAEQYF. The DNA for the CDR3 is TGCGCCAGCAGCCATCTCGGGGCGGAACAGTACTTC.

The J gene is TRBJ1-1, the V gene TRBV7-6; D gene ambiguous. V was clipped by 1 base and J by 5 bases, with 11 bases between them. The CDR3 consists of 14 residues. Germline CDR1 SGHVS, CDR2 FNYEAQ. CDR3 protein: CASSLEAQNTEAFF. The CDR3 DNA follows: TGTGCCAGCAGCTTAGAGGCCCAGAATACTGAAGCTTTCTTT.

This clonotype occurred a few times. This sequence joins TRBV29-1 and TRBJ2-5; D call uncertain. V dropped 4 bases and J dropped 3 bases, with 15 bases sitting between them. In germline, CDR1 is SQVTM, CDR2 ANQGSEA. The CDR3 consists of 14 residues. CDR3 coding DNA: TGCAGCGTTGCCCAGCGAATATGGGAAGAGACCCAGTACTTC. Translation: CSVAQRIWEETQYF. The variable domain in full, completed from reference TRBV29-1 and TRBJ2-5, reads SAVISQKPSRDICQRGTSLTIQCQVDSQVTMMFWYRQQPGQSLTLIATANQGSEATYESGFVIDKFPISRPNLTFSTLTVSNMSPEDSSIYLCSVAQRIWEETQYFGPGTRLLVL.

The CDR3 here is CASSLATDVATYF. The CDR3 region has the DNA TGTGCCAGCAGCTTAGCCACCGACGTTGCTACCTACTTC. This chain joins TRBV7-9 and TRBJ2-7; D remains ambiguous. Deletions cut 0 bases from V and 13 bases from J, with 16 bases between. CDR1 and CDR2 (germline): SEHNR, FQNEAQ (reference sequence). This CDR3 is 13 amino acids long.

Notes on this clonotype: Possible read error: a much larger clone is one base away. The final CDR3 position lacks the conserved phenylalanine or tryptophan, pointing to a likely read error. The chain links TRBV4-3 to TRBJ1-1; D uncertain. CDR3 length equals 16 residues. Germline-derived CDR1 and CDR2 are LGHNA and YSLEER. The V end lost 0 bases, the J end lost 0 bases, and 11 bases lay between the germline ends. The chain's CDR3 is CASSQDWMGVNTEAFL. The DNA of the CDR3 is TGCGCCAGCAGCCAAGATTGGATGGGCGTGAACACTGAAGCTTTCTTA.

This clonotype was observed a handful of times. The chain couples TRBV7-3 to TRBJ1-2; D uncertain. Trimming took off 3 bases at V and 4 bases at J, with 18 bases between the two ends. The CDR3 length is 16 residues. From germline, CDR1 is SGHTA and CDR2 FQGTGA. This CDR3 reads CASSFPLGLPGYGYTF. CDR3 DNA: TGTGCCAGCAGCTTTCCTCTCGGCCTTCCGGGCTATGGCTACACCTTC.

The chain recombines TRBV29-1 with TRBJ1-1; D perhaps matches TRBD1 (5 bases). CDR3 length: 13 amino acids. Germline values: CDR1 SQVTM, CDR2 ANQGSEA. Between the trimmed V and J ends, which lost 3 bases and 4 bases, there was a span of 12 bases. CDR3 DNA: TGCAGCGTTGAGAGGGGCGACGGCACTGAAGCTTTCTTT. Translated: CSVERGDGTEAFF.

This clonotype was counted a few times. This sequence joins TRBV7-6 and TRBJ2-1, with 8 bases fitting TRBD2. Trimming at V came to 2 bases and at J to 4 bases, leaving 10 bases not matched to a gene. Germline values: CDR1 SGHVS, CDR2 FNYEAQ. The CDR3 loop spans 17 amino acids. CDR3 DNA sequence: TGTGCCAGCAGCTTACCCCCAGAACTAGCGGAGTACAATGAGCAGTTCTTC. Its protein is CASSLPPELAEYNEQFF. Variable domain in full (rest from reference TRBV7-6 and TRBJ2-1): GAGVSQSPRYKVTKRGQDVALRCDPISGHVSLYWYRQALGQGPEFLTYFNYEAQQDKSGLPNDRFSAERPEGSISTLTIQRTEQRDSAMYRCASSLPPELAEYNEQFFGPGTRLTVL.

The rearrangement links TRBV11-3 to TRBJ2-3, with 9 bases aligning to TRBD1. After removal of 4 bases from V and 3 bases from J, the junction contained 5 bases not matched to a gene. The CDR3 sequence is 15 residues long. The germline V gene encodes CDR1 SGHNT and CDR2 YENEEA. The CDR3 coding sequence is TGTGCCAGCAGCTCCCGGACAGGGGAGACAGATACGCAGTATTTT. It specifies CASSSRTGETDTQYF.

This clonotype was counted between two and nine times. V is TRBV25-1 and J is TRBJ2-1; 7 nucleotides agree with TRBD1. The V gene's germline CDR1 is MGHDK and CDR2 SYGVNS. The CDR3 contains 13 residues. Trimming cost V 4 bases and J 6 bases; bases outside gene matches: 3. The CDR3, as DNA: TGTGCCAGCAGTGGAGGGGGCCCCAATGAGCAGTTCTTC. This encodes CASSGGGPNEQFF.

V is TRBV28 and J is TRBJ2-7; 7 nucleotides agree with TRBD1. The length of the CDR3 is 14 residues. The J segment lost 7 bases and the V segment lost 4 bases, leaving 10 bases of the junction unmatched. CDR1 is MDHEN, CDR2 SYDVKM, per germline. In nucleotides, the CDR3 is TGTGCCAGCAGTTCGACAGGGTCTTTGAAAGAGCAGTACTTC. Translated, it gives CASSSTGSLKEQYF.

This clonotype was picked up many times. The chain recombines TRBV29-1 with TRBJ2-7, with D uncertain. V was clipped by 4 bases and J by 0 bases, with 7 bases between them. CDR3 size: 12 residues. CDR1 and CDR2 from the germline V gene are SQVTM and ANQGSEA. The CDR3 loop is CSVGGSSYEQYF. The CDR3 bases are TGCAGCGTTGGCGGATCCTCCTACGAGCAGTACTTC.

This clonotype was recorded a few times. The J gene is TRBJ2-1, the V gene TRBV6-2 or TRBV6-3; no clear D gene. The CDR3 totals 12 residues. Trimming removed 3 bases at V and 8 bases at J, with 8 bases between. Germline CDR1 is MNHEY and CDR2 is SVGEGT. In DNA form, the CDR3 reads TGTGCCAGCAGTTATGGGTGGGATGAGCAGTTCTTC. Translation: CASSYGWDEQFF.

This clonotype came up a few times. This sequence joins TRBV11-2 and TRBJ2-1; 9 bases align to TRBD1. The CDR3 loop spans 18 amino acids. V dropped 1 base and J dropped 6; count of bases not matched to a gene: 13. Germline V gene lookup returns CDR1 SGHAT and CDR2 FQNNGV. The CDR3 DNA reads TGTGCCAGCAGCTTAGGGGCCTACCGGGACAGGGAGTTCAATGAGCAGTTCTTC. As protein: CASSLGAYRDREFNEQFF.

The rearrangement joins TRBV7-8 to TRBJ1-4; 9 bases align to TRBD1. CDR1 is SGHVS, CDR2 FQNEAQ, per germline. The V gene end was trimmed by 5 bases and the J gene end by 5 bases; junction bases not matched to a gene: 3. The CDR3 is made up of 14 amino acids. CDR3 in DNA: TGTGCCAGCAGCCCCGGACAGGGGAATGAAAAACTGTTTTTT. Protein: CASSPGQGNEKLFF.

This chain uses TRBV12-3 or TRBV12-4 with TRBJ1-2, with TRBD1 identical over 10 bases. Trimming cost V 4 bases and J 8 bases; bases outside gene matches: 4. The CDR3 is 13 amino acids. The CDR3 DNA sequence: TGTGCCAGCAGTTCCGGGACAGGGGACGGCTACACCTTC. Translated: CASSSGTGDGYTF.